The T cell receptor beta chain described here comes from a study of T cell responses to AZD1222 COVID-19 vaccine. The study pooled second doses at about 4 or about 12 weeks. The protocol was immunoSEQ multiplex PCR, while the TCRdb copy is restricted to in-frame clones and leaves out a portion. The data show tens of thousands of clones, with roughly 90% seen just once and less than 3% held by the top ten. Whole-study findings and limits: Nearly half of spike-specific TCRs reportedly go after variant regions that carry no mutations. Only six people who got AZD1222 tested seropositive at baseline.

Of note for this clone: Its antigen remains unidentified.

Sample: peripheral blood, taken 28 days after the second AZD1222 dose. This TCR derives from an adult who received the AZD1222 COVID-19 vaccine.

The CDR3: CATISGVGSYNEQFF. As DNA, the CDR3 is TGTGCCACAATCTCGGGCGTGGGCTCCTACAATGAGCAGTTCTTC. The chain combines TRBV19 with TRBJ2-1; D unresolved. Deletions cut 10 bases from V and 0 bases from J, with 16 bases between. This CDR3 spans 15 amino acids. Per germline, CDR1 LNHDA and CDR2 SQIVND (reference sequence). The full variable domain, rest sourced from reference TRBV19 and TRBJ2-1, is DGGITQSPKYLFRKEGQNVTLSCEQNLNHDAMYWYRQDPGQGLRLIYYSQIVNDFQKGDIAEGYSVSREKKESFPLTVTSAQKNPTAFYLCATISGVGSYNEQFFGPGTRLTVL.